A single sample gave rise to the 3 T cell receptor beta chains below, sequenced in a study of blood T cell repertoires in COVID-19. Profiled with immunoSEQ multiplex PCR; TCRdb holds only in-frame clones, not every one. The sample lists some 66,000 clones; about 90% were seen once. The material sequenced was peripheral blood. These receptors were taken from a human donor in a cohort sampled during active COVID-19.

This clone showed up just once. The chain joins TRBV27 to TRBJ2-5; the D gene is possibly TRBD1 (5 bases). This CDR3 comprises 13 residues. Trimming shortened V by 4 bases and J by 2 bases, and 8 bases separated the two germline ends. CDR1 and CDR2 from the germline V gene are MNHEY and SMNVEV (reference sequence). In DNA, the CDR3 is TGTGCCAGCAGTTCAGGGCGACAAGAGACCCAGTACTTC. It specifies CASSSGRQETQYF.

CDR3 sequence (DNA): TGTGCCAGCAGTCGGGGGGACTATATCACCGGCTCCTATAATTCACCCCTCCACTTT. Amino acids: CASSRGDYITGSYNSPLHF. The rearrangement links TRBV3-1 (or the pseudogene TRBV3-2) to TRBJ1-6, with D maybe TRBD1 (5 bases). V dropped 6 bases and J dropped 0 bases, with 21 bases sitting between them. CDR1 is LGHDT, CDR2 YNNKEL, per germline (reference sequence). This CDR3 spans 19 amino acids.

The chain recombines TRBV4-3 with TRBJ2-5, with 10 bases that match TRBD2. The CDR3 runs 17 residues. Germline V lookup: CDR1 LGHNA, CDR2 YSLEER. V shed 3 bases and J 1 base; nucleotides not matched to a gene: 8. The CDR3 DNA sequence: TGCGCCAGCAGCCATTTTGGACTAGCGGAACGCCAAGAGACCCAGTACTTC. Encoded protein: CASSHFGLAERQETQYF.